This T cell receptor (beta chain) was documented in a study of blood T cell repertoires in COVID-19. Study context: PBMCs, B-cell-depleted T cells, or T cells were the source of the cDNA or gDNA that made up the material.

Using immunoSEQ multiplex PCR, the repertoire was profiled, and TCRdb retains in-frame clones only, with some absent. The sample comprises 280,000 or so clones, roughly 86% of which are singletons, and 2.9% rests with the top ten. Germline CDR1 is GTSNPN and CDR2 is SVGIG (reference sequence). Trimming at V came to 5 bases and at J to 6 bases, leaving 1 base not matched to a gene. This CDR3 is 11 amino acids long. This clonotype was obtained from a woman between 50 and 59 years old who had been exposed to COVID-19. Sample: PBMCs or T cells enriched from blood (not recorded which). J is TRBJ2-1 and V is TRBV30, with TRBD1 matching over 7 bases. This chain's CDR3 is CAWGTANEQFF. The CDR3 DNA follows: TGTGCCTGGGGGACAGCCAATGAGCAGTTCTTC.